These 13 T cell receptor beta chains originate from one sample sequenced in a study of blood T cell repertoires in COVID-19. The method was immunoSEQ multiplex PCR; TCRdb's version includes in-frame clones alone and lacks a portion of them. Of roughly 95,000 clones listed, 70% to 85% were seen once; the top ten hold approximately 24%. The sequenced sample was peripheral blood. The receptors come from a human donor in a cohort sampled during active COVID-19.

The V and J genes are TRBV27 and TRBJ1-1; 9 bases fit TRBD1. Looked up from germline, CDR1 is MNHEY and CDR2 is SMNVEV (reference sequence). With V trimmed by 6 bases and J by 3 bases, 8 bases remained unmatched. The CDR3 is 15 residues long. The CDR3 here is CASRPLDRGDTEAFF. The CDR3 coding sequence is TGTGCCAGCAGACCTCTCGACAGGGGGGACACTGAAGCTTTCTTT.

This chain uses TRBV9 with TRBJ1-1, with a tentative D call TRBD1 (5 bases). Germline V gives CDR1 SGDLS, CDR2 YYNGEE. Trimming pared 4 bases from V and 2 bases from J, leaving 18 bases between. The CDR3 consists of 16 residues. CDR3 nucleotides: TGTGCCAGCAGCCGAAGGAAAACAGGTAGCAACACTGAAGCTTTCTTT. Its protein is CASSRRKTGSNTEAFF.

A word on this clone: Other DNA sequences in the same sample also yield this CDR3. CDR3 in DNA: TGTGCCAGCAGCTTGGGGCTGTACGAGCAGTACTTC. Encoded protein: CASSLGLYEQYF. J is TRBJ2-7 and V is TRBV5-6; the D is unclear. V was shortened by 0 bases and J by 4 bases, with 5 bases between the two germline ends. This CDR3 is built from 12 residues. Germline V gene sequence: CDR1 SGHDT, CDR2 YYEEEE.

The chain links TRBV28 to TRBJ2-3, with 8 bases identical to TRBD1. V shed 5 bases, J shed 0 bases, and the junction held 7 bases outside the gene matches. Germline values: CDR1 MDHEN, CDR2 SYDVKM. CDR3 length: 16 amino acids. The CDR3: CASSKDRVRSTDTQYF. In DNA, the CDR3 is TGTGCCAGCAGTAAGGACAGGGTTAGGAGCACAGATACGCAGTATTTT.

This sequence joins TRBV18 and TRBJ1-4; 7 bases are a match to TRBD1. Losses at the gene ends were 0 bases for V and 3 bases for J; bases not matched to a gene: 10. Germline V lookup: CDR1 KGHSH, CDR2 LQKENI. This CDR3 contains 18 residues. The CDR3 sequence is CASSPPTGDPVANEKLFF. Written as DNA, the CDR3 is TGTGCCAGCTCACCACCAACAGGGGATCCCGTAGCTAATGAAAAACTGTTTTTT.

This chain uses TRBV3-1 (or the pseudogene TRBV3-2) with TRBJ1-5; D gene unclear. CDR1 is LGHDT, CDR2 YNNKEL, per germline (reference sequence). The CDR3 spans 14 residues. V lost 0 bases to trimming and J lost 6 bases, with 9 bases between them. CDR3 loop: CASSQDLRGQPQHF. The CDR3 region has the DNA TGTGCCAGCAGCCAAGATCTTCGAGGTCAGCCCCAGCATTTT.

The genes are TRBV5-1 and TRBJ2-7, with D possibly being TRBD1 (8 bases). With 5 bases removed from V and 2 bases from J, the gap between germline ends came to 20 bases. Germline values: CDR1 SGHRS, CDR2 YFSETQ. CDR3 length: 16 residues. The CDR3 sequence: CASRPLQGEGTYEQYF. The CDR3 bases are TGCGCCAGCAGACCCTTACAGGGGGAGGGAACCTACGAGCAGTACTTC.

The chain joins TRBV6-5 to TRBJ1-5; weak D call: TRBD1 (5 bases). Trimming took 5 bases from V and 0 from J, leaving 11 bases between them. The CDR3 is made up of 15 amino acids. From germline, CDR1 is MNHEY and CDR2 SVGAGI. The DNA of the CDR3 is TGTGCCAGCAGTAGATCGGGGGGTAGCAATCAGCCCCAGCATTTT. Amino acids: CASSRSGGSNQPQHF.

In this sample, this clone turned up a few times. The chain joins TRBV18 to TRBJ2-2, with unresolved D. Looked up from germline, CDR1 is KGHSH and CDR2 is LQKENI. V was trimmed by 3 bases and J by 1 base, leaving 12 bases between them. The CDR3 has 16 amino acids. The CDR3 reads CASSPSGPLNTGELFF. Here the CDR3 DNA reads TGTGCCAGCTCACCCTCTGGGCCCTTGAACACCGGGGAGCTGTTTTTT.

This chain joins TRBV11-3 and TRBJ2-2; a weak D match, TRBD2 (6 bases). The CDR3 runs to 13 residues. Germline lookup yields CDR1 SGHNT and CDR2 YENEEA. The V end was cut by 5 bases, the J end by 4 bases, with 8 bases between. The CDR3 DNA reads TGTGCCAGCAGCCGGGACTTCACCGGGGAGCTGTTTTTT. It is translated as CASSRDFTGELFF.

The rearrangement links TRBV24-1 to TRBJ2-5, with TRBD2 matching over 9 bases. The CDR3 is 13 amino acids. In germline, CDR1 is KGHDR, CDR2 SFDVKD. The V segment lost 7 bases and the J segment 4 bases; nucleotides outside the gene matches: 3. In DNA, the CDR3 is TGTGCCACCAGAAAGACTAGCGGAGAGACCCAGTACTTC. It is translated as CATRKTSGETQYF.

A single count supports this clone. This chain links TRBV18 with TRBJ2-2, with TRBD2 as a possible D gene (5 bases). The length of the CDR3 is 16 residues. V was cut by 0 bases and J by 6 bases, with 14 bases left in between. Germline-derived CDR1 and CDR2 are KGHSH and LQKENI. In DNA form, the CDR3 reads TGTGCCAGCTCACCACCTTCTTCTGGGCGGGCCGGGGAGCTGTTTTTT. Its protein product is CASSPPSSGRAGELFF.

The chain combines TRBV7-9 with TRBJ1-1, with TRBD1 as a possible D gene (5 bases). CDR1 and CDR2 from the germline V gene are SEHNR and FQNEAQ (reference sequence). V shed 6 bases and J shed 8 bases, with 13 bases lying between them. CDR3 length: 12 residues. CDR3 loop: CASSRQGIEAFF. The CDR3 region has the DNA TGTGCCAGCAGTCGTCAGGGCATCGAAGCTTTCTTT.